This is a list of T cell receptor beta chains from one sample in a study of shared T cell receptors in the human thymus. The method was immunoSEQ multiplex PCR; TCRdb's version includes in-frame clones alone and lacks a portion of them. Among 500,000 to 850,000 clones listed, about 87% were seen once. This sample was shared with a second study, whose subject was human thymus T cells.

Sequenced material: thymocytes. The receptor source for this set is a boy in the first two years of life with a congenital heart defect. The CDR3 runs from the conserved cysteine through the conserved F or W. Each record gives: D gene, J gene, clone size, V gene, CDR3 protein, CDR3 DNA. The D gene is left open where the match is weak. Expanded clones get a size class; other rows say once, few or many, or leave the size out.

TRBD1 | TRBJ1-5 | once | TRBV7-8 | CASSLRDRDVEWGKQPQHF | TGTGCCAGCAGCCTCCGGGACAGGGACGTAGAGTGGGGAAAACAGCCCCAGCATTTT
- | TRBJ2-1 | - | TRBV19 | CASSISGDPYNEQFF | TGTGCCAGTAGTATCTCGGGGGACCCCTACAATGAGCAGTTCTTC
TRBD1 | TRBJ1-5 | - | TRBV19 | CASQTGDGNQPQHF | TGTGCCAGTCAGACAGGGGATGGCAATCAGCCCCAGCATTTT
- | TRBJ2-7 | once | TRBV6-5 | CASSYARVAYEQYF | TGTGCCAGCAGTTACGCTCGGGTGGCCTACGAGCAGTACTTC
- | TRBJ2-1 | - | TRBV18 | CASSPTLEQFF | TGTGCCAGCTCCCCTACCCTAGAGCAGTTCTTC
TRBD2 | TRBJ2-2 | - | TRBV25-1 | CASSEPNAGGVTGELFF | TGTGCCAGCAGTGAACCCAACGCGGGAGGGGTCACCGGGGAGCTGTTTTTT
TRBD1 | TRBJ2-5 | - | TRBV19 | CASRDSTQETQYF | TGTGCCAGCAGGGACAGCACCCAAGAGACCCAGTACTTC
- | TRBJ1-6 | - | TRBV2 | CASSIRSSYNSPLHF | TGTGCCAGCAGTATTCGCAGCTCCTATAATTCACCCCTCCACTTT
- | TRBJ2-3 | - | TRBV5-1 | CASSLDGLSTDTQYF | TGCGCCAGCAGCTTGGACGGACTTAGCACAGATACGCAGTATTTT
- | TRBJ2-7 | - | TRBV21-1 | CASSGPGLAISYEQYF | TGTGCCAGCAGCGGGCCGGGACTAGCGATCTCCTACGAGCAGTACTTC
- | TRBJ1-3 | - | TRBV25-1 | CASSEDRISGNTIYF | TGTGCCAGCAGTGAAGACAGAATCTCTGGAAACACCATATATTTT
TRBD1 | TRBJ1-2 | - | TRBV6-5 | CATYRDRDNYGYTF | TGTGCCACCTACCGAGACAGGGACAACTATGGCTACACCTTC
- | TRBJ2-1 | - | TRBV27 | CASSPYPWGDEQFF | TGTGCCAGCAGTCCCTACCCTTGGGGGGATGAGCAGTTCTTC
TRBD1 | TRBJ1-2 | once | TRBV7-2 | CASGPGGSDGYTF | TGTGCCAGCGGCCCAGGGGGCAGCGATGGCTACACCTTC
TRBD2 | TRBJ2-3 | - | TRBV9 | CASSYSGSKLDTQYF | TGTGCCAGCAGTTATAGCGGGAGTAAGTTGGATACGCAGTATTTT
TRBD2 | TRBJ2-5 | - | TRBV4-1 | CASRQLAGGETQYF | TGCGCCAGCAGACAACTAGCGGGGGGAGAGACCCAGTACTTC
- | TRBJ1-4 | - | TRBV28 | CASSLSQLSPSEKLFF | TGTGCCAGCAGTTTATCCCAACTATCGCCCTCCGAAAAACTGTTTTTT
- | TRBJ2-7 | - | TRBV28 | CASSLGAETYEQYF | TGTGCCAGCAGTTTGGGAGCGGAAACCTACGAGCAGTACTTC
- | TRBJ1-2 | - | TRBV20-1 | CSALYGYTF | TGCAGTGCCTTGTATGGCTACACCTTC
TRBD1 | TRBJ1-6 | - | TRBV6-5 | CASSYSGGAYNSPLHF | TGTGCCAGCAGTTACTCAGGGGGCGCATATAATTCACCCCTCCACTTT
TRBD1 | TRBJ1-1 | - | TRBV4-1 | CASSQERGPGEAFF | TGCGCCAGCAGCCAAGAGAGGGGGCCGGGGGAAGCTTTCTTT
- | TRBJ2-7 | - | TRBV4-1 | CASSQSPGQTYEQYF | TGCGCCAGCAGCCAGTCCCCGGGACAAACCTACGAGCAGTACTTC
TRBD1 | TRBJ2-7 | - | TRBV14 | CASSQGTGGPAYEQYF | TGTGCCAGCAGCCAAGGGACAGGGGGCCCTGCCTACGAGCAGTACTTC
- | TRBJ1-1 | once | TRBV12-5 | CASGFSGFQLYAEAFF | TGTGCTAGTGGTTTCTCAGGGTTTCAGTTGTACGCTGAAGCTTTCTTT
TRBD2 | TRBJ2-2 | few | TRBV5-6 | CASSSAGTSGTSVGELFF | TGTGCCAGCAGCTCCGCCGGGACTAGCGGGACGTCAGTGGGGGAGCTGTTTTTT
- | TRBJ2-5 | - | TRBV25-1 | CASSEELRETQYF | TGTGCCAGCAGTGAAGAGTTGCGAGAGACCCAGTACTTC
- | TRBJ1-2 | - | TRBV5-4 | CASSLFPLNYGYTF | TGTGCCAGCAGCTTATTTCCCCTGAACTATGGCTACACCTTC
- | TRBJ1-4 | - | TRBV30 | CAWSVARGGTNEKLFF | TGTGCCTGGAGTGTAGCCCGGGGGGGCACTAATGAAAAACTGTTTTTT
- | TRBJ2-3 | - | TRBV30 | CAWIPTPPNTQYF | TGTGCCTGGATCCCCACGCCCCCTAATACGCAGTATTTT
- | TRBJ1-5 | - | TRBV30 | CAWSETGFGQPQHF | TGTGCCTGGAGTGAAACAGGGTTCGGTCAGCCCCAGCATTTT
- | TRBJ1-5 | - | TRBV29-1 | CSVKGGDRDQPQHF | TGCAGCGTTAAGGGAGGGGACCGCGACCAGCCCCAGCATTTT
- | TRBJ2-5 | - | TRBV28 | CASNLAEETQYF | TGTGCCAGCAATCTAGCAGAAGAGACCCAGTACTTC
TRBD1 | TRBJ2-7 | - | TRBV5-6 | CASSLARDRVYEQYF | TGTGCCAGCAGCTTGGCCCGGGACAGGGTATACGAGCAGTACTTC
- | TRBJ2-2 | - | TRBV13 | CASSGAPPMKSGELFF | TGTGCCAGCAGCGGGGCCCCCCCCATGAAGTCCGGGGAGCTGTTTTTT
- | TRBJ1-4 | few | TRBV5-6 | CASSVSGAFKQVNEKLFF | TGTGCCAGCAGCGTGTCTGGGGCCTTTAAACAGGTTAATGAAAAACTGTTTTTT
- | TRBJ2-1 | - | TRBV7-3 | CASSLAWTARQFF | TGTGCCAGCAGCCTAGCTTGGACAGCCCGTCAGTTCTTC
- | TRBJ2-1 | - | TRBV18 | CASSPLTRPRENEQFF | TGTGCCAGCTCACCTTTGACCAGACCCCGGGAGAATGAGCAGTTCTTC